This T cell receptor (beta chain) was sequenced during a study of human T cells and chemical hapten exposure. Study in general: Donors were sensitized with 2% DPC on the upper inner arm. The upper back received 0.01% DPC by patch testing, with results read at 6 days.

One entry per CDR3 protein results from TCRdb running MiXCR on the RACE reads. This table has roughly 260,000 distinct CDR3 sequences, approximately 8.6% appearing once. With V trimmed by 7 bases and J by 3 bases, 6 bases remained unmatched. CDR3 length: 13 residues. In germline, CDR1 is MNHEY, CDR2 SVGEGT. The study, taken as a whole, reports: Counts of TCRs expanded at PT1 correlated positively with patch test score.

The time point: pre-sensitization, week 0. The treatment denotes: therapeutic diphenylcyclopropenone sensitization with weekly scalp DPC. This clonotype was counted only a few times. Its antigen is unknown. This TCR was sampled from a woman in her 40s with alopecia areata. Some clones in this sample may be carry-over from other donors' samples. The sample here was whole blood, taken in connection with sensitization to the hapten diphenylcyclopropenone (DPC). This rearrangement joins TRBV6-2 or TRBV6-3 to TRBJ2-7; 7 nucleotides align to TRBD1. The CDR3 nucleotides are TGTGCCAGCAACCAACAGGGGTACTACGAGCAGTACTTC. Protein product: CASNQQGYYEQYF.